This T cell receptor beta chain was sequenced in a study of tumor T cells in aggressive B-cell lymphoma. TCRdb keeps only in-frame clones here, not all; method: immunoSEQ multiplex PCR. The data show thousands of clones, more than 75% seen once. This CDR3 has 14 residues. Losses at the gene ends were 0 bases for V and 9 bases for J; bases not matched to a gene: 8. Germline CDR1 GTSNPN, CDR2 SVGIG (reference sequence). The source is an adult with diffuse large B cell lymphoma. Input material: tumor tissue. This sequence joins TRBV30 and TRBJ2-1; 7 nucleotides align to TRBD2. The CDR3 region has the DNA TGTGCCTGGAGTGTAGGACTAGGGAACGTTGAGCAGTTCTTC. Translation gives CAWSVGLGNVEQFF.